The 31 T cell receptor beta chains below come from one sample, sequenced in a study of blood T cell repertoires in COVID-19. The assay was immunoSEQ multiplex PCR, and TCRdb's table has in-frame clones only and misses some. The top ten hold around 6.6% of the sample, which has roughly 200,000 clones, under 90% seen once. Sequences were obtained from peripheral blood. The receptors were sampled from a man in his forties with acute or convalescent COVID-19.

With respect to this clone: Its ends do not fully match the called genes, so a read error is possible. This chain uses TRBV3-1 (or the pseudogene TRBV3-2) with TRBJ1-3; the D gene is possibly TRBD1 (5 bases). The germline V gene encodes CDR1 LGHDT and CDR2 YNNKEL (reference sequence). The CDR3 covers 17 residues. In DNA, the CDR3 is TGTGCCAGCAGTCAAGGACAACAGTTTCTCTCTGGAAACACCATATATTTT. Amino acids: CASSQGQQFLSGNTIYF.

The J gene is TRBJ2-5, the V gene TRBV6-6; D uncertain. The CDR3 is 15 amino acids. Per germline, CDR1 MNHNY and CDR2 SVGAGI (reference sequence). The ends were cut back, 2 bases at V and 5 bases at J, with 15 bases in the middle. The CDR3, as DNA: TGTGCCAGCAGTTACAAAGGCCCAAGGCGGGAGACCCAGTACTTC. Amino acid sequence: CASSYKGPRRETQYF.

V is TRBV5-1 and J is TRBJ2-7; 13 nucleotides align to TRBD2. CDR1 SGHRS and CDR2 YFSETQ come from the germline V gene. V lost 4 bases to trimming and J lost 3 bases; unmatched junction nucleotides: 4. This CDR3 has 15 amino acids. The CDR3: CASSPGLAGDYEQYF. Written as DNA, the CDR3 is TGCGCCAGCAGCCCCGGACTAGCGGGGGACTACGAGCAGTACTTC.

The V and J genes are TRBV12-5 and TRBJ1-5; D is undetermined. Trimming took off 2 bases at V and 3 bases at J, with 5 bases between the two ends. In germline, CDR1 is LGHNT, CDR2 FRNRAP. The CDR3 runs to 13 residues. CDR3 residues: CASGLSHNQPQHF. The CDR3 nucleotides are TGTGCTAGTGGTTTGTCCCACAATCAGCCCCAGCATTTT. Based on the CDR3 plus reference TRBV12-5 and TRBJ1-5, the full variable domain is DARVTQTPRHKVTEMGQEVTMRCQPILGHNTVFWYRQTMMQGLELLAYFRNRAPLDDSGMPKDRFSAEMPDATLATLKIQPSEPRDSAVYFCASGLSHNQPQHFGDGTRLSIL.

This clone was recorded only once. V usage is TRBV30 and J usage is TRBJ1-2, with 8 bases that match TRBD1. The germline V gene encodes CDR1 GTSNPN and CDR2 SVGIG (reference sequence). This CDR3 spans 14 amino acids. The V gene end was trimmed by 0 bases and the J gene end by 4 bases; junction bases not matched to a gene: 4. CDR3 nucleotides: TGTGCCTGGAGTGTAACTGGACAGGGCTATGGCTACACCTTC. Encoded protein: CAWSVTGQGYGYTF.

The V call is TRBV3-1 (or the pseudogene TRBV3-2), the J call TRBJ2-1; D is undetermined. Germline V gene lookup returns CDR1 LGHDT and CDR2 YNNKEL (reference sequence). V gave up 0 bases and J gave up 9 bases, with 12 bases separating them. CDR3 length: 14 amino acids. CDR3 nucleotides: TGTGCCAGCAGCCAAGATCGAAGTTTCGGTGAGCAGTTCTTC. Amino acids: CASSQDRSFGEQFF.

The rearrangement uses TRBV5-4 and TRBJ2-7, with D perhaps matching TRBD1 (6 bases). The V and J ends lost 4 bases and 0 bases respectively, with 11 bases between them. Germline assignment: CDR1 SGHNT and CDR2 YYREEE (reference sequence). The CDR3 runs to 14 residues. CDR3 region: CASSRQESSYEQYF. In nucleotides, the CDR3 is TGTGCCAGCAGCCGACAGGAAAGCTCCTACGAGCAGTACTTC.

This clone was detected only once. The chain is built from TRBV5-8 and TRBJ2-7, with D perhaps TRBD2 (6 bases). The CDR3 contains 13 residues. Germline V gene data show CDR1 as SGHTS and CDR2 as YDEGEE. V lost 1 base and J 7 bases, leaving 12 bases between the germline ends. CDR3: CASSLTPRGEQYF. In nucleotides, the CDR3 is TGTGCCAGCAGCTTGACTCCTCGGGGGGAGCAGTACTTC.

The chain has TRBV7-2 and TRBJ2-7; 11 bases map to TRBD2. With V trimmed by 5 bases and J by 1 base, 4 bases remained unmatched. The CDR3 covers 15 residues. Germline V gene lookup returns CDR1 SGHTA and CDR2 FQGNSA. The CDR3 here is CASSLSGGASYEQYF. The CDR3 region has the DNA TGTGCCAGCAGCCTTAGCGGGGGGGCATCCTACGAGCAGTACTTC.

The chain uses TRBV9 and TRBJ1-5; D gene ambiguous. Per the germline V gene, CDR1 is SGDLS and CDR2 is YYNGEE. Trimming cost V 4 bases and J 3 bases, with 14 bases left between them. The CDR3 length is 15 residues. The CDR3 nucleotides are TGTGCCAGCAGCCCAAACGTGCAGATCAATCAGCCCCAGCATTTT. Translated: CASSPNVQINQPQHF.

This chain uses TRBV12-3 or TRBV12-4 with TRBJ2-7; a weak D match, TRBD2 (6 bases). The V gene lost 6 bases and the J gene lost 3 bases, with 9 bases spanning the gap. The CDR3 is 12 residues long. The CDR3 nucleotides are TGTGCCAGCAGCACCGGGAGCTACGAGCAGTACTTC. It is translated as CASSTGSYEQYF.

This sequence joins TRBV3-1 (or the pseudogene TRBV3-2) and TRBJ1-2, with D hard to call. Germline V gene data show CDR1 as LGHDT and CDR2 as YNNKEL (reference sequence). Trimming took off 1 base at V and 4 bases at J, with 10 bases between the two ends. The CDR3 length is 14 residues. CDR3 in amino acids: CASSQARSGYGYTF. CDR3 DNA: TGTGCCAGCAGCCAAGCACGGTCGGGCTATGGCTACACCTTC.

The chain combines TRBV6-5 with TRBJ1-4; D remains ambiguous. This CDR3 region has 16 residues. Germline V gene lookup returns CDR1 MNHEY and CDR2 SVGAGI. V dropped 4 bases and J dropped 7 bases, with 19 bases sitting between them. The CDR3 loop is CASSFSPPIPGEKLFF. The DNA of the CDR3 is TGTGCCAGCAGTTTTTCCCCCCCGATCCCGGGTGAAAAACTGTTTTTT.

The V and J genes are TRBV6-2 or TRBV6-3 and TRBJ2-6; 7 bases fit TRBD2. CDR1 and CDR2 from the germline V gene are MNHEY and SVGEGT. The CDR3 extends over 15 amino acids. The V and J ends lost 4 bases and 4 bases, in that order; junction bases with no gene match: 4. CDR3 in DNA: TGTGCCAGCAGTTCCCGGGGGGTAGGGGCCAACGTCCTGACTTTC. Protein: CASSSRGVGANVLTF.

Note on this clone: The sample carries other DNA sequences with the same CDR3. CDR3 in amino acids: CASSFGQGNTEAFF. The CDR3 DNA is TGCGCCAGCAGCTTTGGGCAGGGTAACACTGAAGCTTTCTTT. The chain has TRBV5-1 and TRBJ1-1; perhaps TRBD1 as D (5 bases). V shed 2 bases and J shed 2 bases, with 10 bases lying between them. Per germline, CDR1 SGHRS and CDR2 YFSETQ. The CDR3 length is 14 residues.

This chain connects TRBV28 to TRBJ1-5, with 8 bases lining up with TRBD1. The CDR3 has 14 residues. J lost 4 bases, V lost 6 bases, and 5 bases had no gene match. Germline V CDR1 and CDR2: MDHEN, SYDVKM. The DNA for the CDR3 is TGTGCCAGCAGCCCTCGACAGGGGAATCAGCCCCAGCATTTT. Translated: CASSPRQGNQPQHF. The variable domain in full, with the rest retrieved from reference TRBV28 and TRBJ1-5, is DVKVTQSSRYLVKRTGEKVFLECVQDMDHENMFWYRQDPGLGLRLIYFSYDVKMKEKGDIPEGYSVSREKKERFSLILESASTNQTSMYLCASSPRQGNQPQHFGDGTRLSIL.

This chain links TRBV5-4 with TRBJ2-1, with 11 bases matching TRBD2. This CDR3 region has 15 residues. Germline-derived CDR1 and CDR2 are SGHNT and YYREEE (reference sequence). V was pared by 3 bases and J by 10 bases, with 9 bases of the junction left unmatched. The DNA of the CDR3 is TGTGCCAGCAGCTGGCGACTAGCGGGGCTGGGAGAGCAGTTCTTC. This translates into CASSWRLAGLGEQFF.

The chain is built from TRBV27 and TRBJ1-4; 7 bases fit TRBD1. Looked up from germline, CDR1 is MNHEY and CDR2 is SMNVEV (reference sequence). This CDR3 contains 16 residues. V lost 4 bases to trimming and J lost 2 bases; unmatched junction nucleotides: 7. The CDR3 sequence is CASSYRQGATNEKLFF. CDR3 sequence (DNA): TGTGCCAGCAGTTATCGACAGGGTGCGACTAATGAAAAACTGTTTTTT.

The J gene is TRBJ2-5, the V gene TRBV5-8; TRBD1 aligns across 8 bases. The germline CDR1 and CDR2 sequences are SGHTS and YDEGEE. V was pared by 4 bases and J by 2 bases, with 13 bases of the junction left unmatched. CDR3 size: 17 residues. CDR3 DNA sequence: TGTGCCAGCAGCAGAGGGGTTGGACAGGGCATTCAAGAGACCCAGTACTTC. Translation gives CASSRGVGQGIQETQYF. The variable domain in full, completed from reference TRBV5-8 and TRBJ2-5, reads EAGVTQSPTHLIKTRGQQATLRCSPISGHTSVYWYQQALGLGLQFLLWYDEGEERNRGNFPPRFSGRQFPNYSSELNVNALELEDSALYLCASSRGVGQGIQETQYFGPGTRLLVL.

V is TRBV10-3 and J is TRBJ1-2; D is perhaps TRBD1 (5 bases). Germline lookup yields CDR1 ENHRY and CDR2 SYGVKD. The CDR3 is made up of 13 amino acids. Between the trimmed V and J ends, which lost 4 bases and 3 bases, there was a span of 9 bases. CDR3 loop: CAISGTGDYGYTF. The CDR3 bases are TGTGCCATCAGTGGGACGGGGGACTATGGCTACACCTTC.

The V and J genes are TRBV5-6 and TRBJ1-1; no definite D call. V was clipped by 4 bases and J by 5 bases, with 9 bases between them. Germline CDR1 SGHDT, CDR2 YYEEEE. The CDR3 totals 12 residues. The CDR3 protein is CASSPAGTEAFF. The CDR3 nucleotides are TGTGCCAGCAGCCCCGCCGGGACTGAAGCTTTCTTT.

The DNA of the CDR3 is TGTGCCAGCAGTGAAGCAGGGGCTAACTATGGCTACACCTTC. Protein product: CASSEAGANYGYTF. The rearrangement uses TRBV25-1 and TRBJ1-2; TRBD1 might be the D (6 bases). Trimming removed 2 bases at V and 0 bases at J, with 7 bases between. Germline lookup yields CDR1 MGHDK and CDR2 SYGVNS. The CDR3 has 14 residues.

The chain joins TRBV19 to TRBJ1-1, with TRBD1 matching over 8 bases. The CDR3 length is 15 residues. V shed 8 bases and J 6 bases; nucleotides not matched to a gene: 14. Germline CDR1 reads LNHDA; CDR2 reads SQIVND (reference sequence). CDR3 bases: TGTGCCAGTTCCGGGTCAGGGGGCAGATACGCTGAAGCTTTCTTT. It codes for CASSGSGGRYAEAFF.

This chain links TRBV6-5 with TRBJ2-1; 7 bases are a match to TRBD1. Germline V gene sequence: CDR1 MNHEY, CDR2 SVGAGI. V was pared by 6 bases and J by 3 bases, with 8 bases of the junction left unmatched. CDR3 size: 15 residues. The CDR3 DNA reads as TGTGCCAGCAGCCGAAGACAGGGAAACTACAATGAGCAGTTCTTC. Residues: CASSRRQGNYNEQFF.

This chain joins TRBV12-1 and TRBJ2-7; the DNA was not compared with TRBD1, the D call given in the table. TRBV12-1 is deemed a pseudogene. This CDR3 spans 15 amino acids. The CDR3 loop is CASTPPGQAAYEQYF. The DNA of the CDR3 is TGTGCCAGCACCCCTCCGGGACAGGCAGCCTACGAGCAGTACTTC.

This clone has a handful of counts. The chain employs TRBV4-1 and TRBJ1-4; D may be TRBD1 (5 bases). This CDR3 comprises 16 residues. Germline-derived CDR1 and CDR2 are MGHRA and YSYEKL. Trimming took 5 bases from V and 0 from J, leaving 13 bases between them. The CDR3 bases are TGCGCCAGCAGCACCCCAAAGGGGCCAACTAATGAAAAACTGTTTTTT. Amino acids: CASSTPKGPTNEKLFF.

The gene calls are TRBV6-5 and TRBJ1-2; D remains unclear. The CDR3 consists of 13 residues. Germline V gene lookup returns CDR1 MNHEY and CDR2 SVGAGI. Trimming shortened V by 3 bases and J by 6 bases, and 11 bases separated the two germline ends. The CDR3 is CASSYLPLDGYTF. The CDR3 bases are TGTGCCAGCAGTTATTTACCACTAGATGGCTACACCTTC.

This clone has just one count. The chain carries TRBV4-3 and TRBJ2-3; 7 bases fit TRBD1. J gave up 0 bases and V 2 bases, and 2 bases lay outside the gene matches. There are 15 residues in the CDR3. The germline CDR1 and CDR2 sequences are LGHNA and YSLEER. The CDR3 region is CASSQYRGSTDTQYF. The CDR3 nucleotides are TGCGCCAGCAGCCAATACAGGGGTAGCACAGATACGCAGTATTTT.

This chain uses TRBV5-1 with TRBJ2-5; 8 bases match TRBD2. Germline V gene data show CDR1 as SGHRS and CDR2 as YFSETQ. Unmatched junction bases numbered 9, after V lost 4 bases and J lost 7 bases. The CDR3 extends over 14 amino acids. The CDR3 DNA sequence: TGCGCCAGCAGCGGGCGGGGGGCCGACGGGACCCAGTACTTC. This codes for CASSGRGADGTQYF.

The chain couples TRBV5-4 to TRBJ2-3; D is perhaps TRBD1 (6 bases). Trimming pared 4 bases from V and 5 bases from J, leaving 11 bases between. Looked up from germline, CDR1 is SGHNT and CDR2 is YYREEE (reference sequence). The length of the CDR3 is 13 residues. The CDR3 sequence is CASSHTGIDTQYF. CDR3 nucleotides: TGTGCCAGCAGCCATACAGGGATAGATACGCAGTATTTT.

This chain connects TRBV20-1 to TRBJ1-1, with a weak D call TRBD1 (6 bases). V lost 4 bases to trimming and J lost 5 bases, with 8 bases between them. The CDR3 runs 11 residues. Germline CDR1 DFQATT, CDR2 SNEGSKA (reference sequence). CDR3 residues: CSAKGGTEAFF. CDR3 DNA sequence: TGCAGTGCTAAAGGGGGAACTGAAGCTTTCTTT.